The 15 T cell receptor beta chains below come from one sample, sequenced in a study of OX40 agonist ivuxolimab in advanced cancers. TCRdb's copy holds only in-frame clones and misses some; the assay was immunoSEQ multiplex PCR. The table has about 80,000 clones, 90% seen once. Sequences were derived from CD4+ or CD8+ T cells sorted from blood, sampled in a trial of the OX40 agonist ivuxolimab. The source of these receptors is an adult with an advanced solid tumor such as melanoma, head and neck, liver or kidney cancer.

The chain links TRBV2 to TRBJ2-5; maybe TRBD2 (6 bases). The CDR3 totals 15 residues. Germline V lookup: CDR1 SNHLY, CDR2 FYNNEI. Trimming removed 4 bases at V and 2 bases at J, with 14 bases between. The CDR3 reads CASSGASAQQETQYF. The CDR3 nucleotides are TGTGCCAGCAGTGGGGCTAGCGCGCAACAAGAGACCCAGTACTTC. Supplemented by reference TRBV2 and TRBJ2-5, the full variable domain reads EPEVTQTPSHQVTQMGQEVILRCVPISNHLYFYWYRQILGQKVEFLVSFYNNEISEKSEIFDDQFSVERPDGSNFTLKIRSTKLEDSAMYFCASSGASAQQETQYFGPGTRLLVL.

V usage is TRBV4-2 and J usage is TRBJ1-5; D not resolved. This CDR3 region has 15 residues. The V gene's germline CDR1 is LGHNA and CDR2 YNFKEQ. The germline V and J ends were trimmed by 1 base and 3 bases, with 10 bases remaining between them. The CDR3 DNA is TGTGCCAGCAGCCAAGCTGCAGGATTCAATCAGCCCCAGCATTTT. Translating it yields CASSQAAGFNQPQHF.

This chain connects TRBV2 to TRBJ2-5; possible D gene TRBD1, 6 bases. Germline CDR1 reads SNHLY; CDR2 reads FYNNEI. V lost 10 bases and J lost 0, with 18 bases in between. The CDR3 has 15 residues. The CDR3 bases are TGTGCCACGCCACCGGGACAAATGAACCAAGAGACCCAGTACTTC. It translates to CATPPGQMNQETQYF. The whole variable domain, filled in from reference TRBV2 and TRBJ2-5, reads EPEVTQTPSHQVTQMGQEVILRCVPISNHLYFYWYRQILGQKVEFLVSFYNNEISEKSEIFDDQFSVERPDGSNFTLKIRSTKLEDSAMYFCATPPGQMNQETQYFGPGTRLLVL.

The genes are TRBV6-6 and TRBJ2-7; D may match TRBD1 or TRBD2 (5 bases each). The CDR3 has 13 amino acids. The germline V and J ends were trimmed by 6 bases and 0 bases, with 9 bases remaining between them. Germline CDR1 is MNHNY and CDR2 is SVGAGI (reference sequence). The CDR3 protein is CASRGTDSYEQYF. CDR3 nucleotide sequence: TGTGCCAGCAGAGGGACGGACTCCTACGAGCAGTACTTC.

This clone showed up just once. This sequence joins TRBV28 and TRBJ1-1; D might be TRBD1 (5 bases). Germline V gene lookup returns CDR1 MDHEN and CDR2 SYDVKM. The CDR3 extends over 13 amino acids. V was cut by 10 bases and J by 1 base, with 13 bases left in between. Here the CDR3 reads CATEGYWNTEAFF. DNA for the CDR3: TGTGCCACCGAGGGGTACTGGAACACTGAAGCTTTCTTT.

The CDR3 DNA reads TGTGCCAGCAGCCAAACGACAAGAAACACTGAAGCTTTCTTT. It translates to CASSQTTRNTEAFF. V usage is TRBV11-2 and J usage is TRBJ1-1; D remains ambiguous. The V and J ends lost 5 bases and 2 bases respectively, with 12 bases between them. CDR1 and CDR2 (germline): SGHAT, FQNNGV. The CDR3 runs to 14 residues. Full variable domain (rest looked up from reference TRBV11-2 and TRBJ1-1): EAGVAQSPRYKIIEKRQSVAFWCNPISGHATLYWYQQILGQGPKLLIQFQNNGVVDDSQLPKDRFSAERLKGVDSTLKIQPAKLEDSAVYLCASSQTTRNTEAFFGQGTRLTVV.

The rearrangement joins TRBV5-6 to TRBJ1-3; D is unclear. The V gene's germline CDR1 is SGHDT and CDR2 YYEEEE. Trimming shortened V by 4 bases and J by 0 bases, and 11 bases separated the two germline ends. The CDR3 is 15 amino acids. The CDR3 region has the DNA TGTGCCAGCAGCCTATTCAGCCTCTCTGGAAACACCATATATTTT. Translation gives CASSLFSLSGNTIYF.

The V gene is TRBV7-2, the J gene TRBJ1-6; 7 nucleotides agree with TRBD1. The trim removed 4 bases at V and 7 bases at J, leaving 16 bases unmatched. Germline CDR1 is SGHTA and CDR2 is FQGNSA. The CDR3 extends over 18 amino acids. DNA for the CDR3: TGTGCCAGCAGCTCCCGGTCCGTGGGACAGAGGGGGAATTCACCCCTCCACTTT. This sequence encodes CASSSRSVGQRGNSPLHF. The entire variable domain, with the rest obtained from reference TRBV7-2 and TRBJ1-6, is as follows: GAGVSQSPSNKVTEKGKDVELRCDPISGHTALYWYRQSLGQGLEFLIYFQGNSAPDKSGLPSDRFSAERTGGSVSTLTIQRTQQEDSAVYLCASSSRSVGQRGNSPLHFGNGTRLTVT.

This clone was observed once. V usage is TRBV9 and J usage is TRBJ1-2; TRBD1 aligns across 7 bases. CDR3 size: 14 residues. Looked up from germline, CDR1 is SGDLS and CDR2 is YYNGEE. The V segment lost 3 bases and the J segment 8 bases; nucleotides outside the gene matches: 10. CDR3 DNA sequence: TGTGCCAGCAGCGCGAACAGGGGCGGAGGAGGCTACACCTTC. It translates to CASSANRGGGGYTF.

The chain is built from TRBV29-1 and TRBJ2-3; D could derive from TRBD1 or TRBD2 (5 bases each). This CDR3 spans 13 amino acids. Germline loops: CDR1 SQVTM, CDR2 ANQGSEA. V shed 3 bases and J shed 1 base, with 8 bases lying between them. The CDR3 sequence: CSVDLGGTDTQYF. CDR3 DNA sequence: TGCAGCGTTGATTTGGGGGGCACAGATACGCAGTATTTT.

This chain joins TRBV29-1 and TRBJ2-3, with D perhaps TRBD2 (6 bases). V was pared by 6 bases and J by 0 bases, with 13 bases between. The CDR3 consists of 14 residues. Germline CDR1 is SQVTM and CDR2 is ANQGSEA. The CDR3 is CSVGVGTSTDTQYF. The CDR3, as DNA: TGCAGCGTAGGGGTGGGGACTAGCACAGATACGCAGTATTTT.

CDR3 nucleotide sequence: TGTGCCAGCAGGGGACAGGGCCAGATCTATGGCTACACCTTC. It encodes CASRGQGQIYGYTF. V usage is TRBV19 and J usage is TRBJ1-2, with TRBD1 matching 9 bases. With V trimmed by 9 bases and J by 4 bases, 9 bases remained unmatched. The CDR3 consists of 14 residues. The germline gives CDR1 LNHDA, CDR2 SQIVND (reference sequence).

The genes are TRBV21-1 and TRBJ2-5. TRBV21-1 is described as a pseudogene. The CDR3 is made up of 14 amino acids. The CDR3 sequence is CASSKNQGAKTQYF. In DNA, the CDR3 is TGTGCCAGCAGCAAGAATCAAGGTGCGAAGACCCAGTACTTC.

This clone was seen a few times. V usage is TRBV27 and J usage is TRBJ2-5, with D perhaps matching TRBD1 or TRBD2 (5 bases each). This CDR3 is 19 amino acids long. In germline, CDR1 is MNHEY, CDR2 SMNVEV (reference sequence). The V end lost 4 bases, the J end lost 3 bases, and 27 bases lay between the germline ends. CDR3 in DNA: TGTGCCAGCAGTTCCAGGGATATACCGACCACTAACGGGGAAGAGACCCAGTACTTC. As protein: CASSSRDIPTTNGEETQYF.

The chain carries TRBV7-2 and TRBJ1-2; weak D call: TRBD1 (6 bases). CDR3 length equals 13 residues. Germline values: CDR1 SGHTA, CDR2 FQGNSA. V lost 5 bases, J lost 2 bases, and 9 bases lay in between. CDR3 amino acids: CASSTGQNYGYTF. CDR3 bases: TGTGCCAGCAGCACGGGACAAAACTATGGCTACACCTTC.